Sequencing of this TCR beta chain was carried out in a study of T cell responses to AZD1222 COVID-19 vaccine. Method: immunoSEQ multiplex PCR; TCRdb's copy keeps in-frame clones and lacks some. The sample lists tens of thousands of clones; just under 90% were seen once. V was clipped by 5 bases and J by 4 bases; unmatched bases: 11. This CDR3 has 17 amino acids. Germline lookup yields CDR1 SGHTA and CDR2 FQGNSA. The V gene is TRBV7-2, the J gene TRBJ1-2, with TRBD1 matching over 12 bases. The sequencing here drew on peripheral blood, taken on day 0 of MenACWY control vaccination. This receptor was taken from an adult in good health. In DNA, the CDR3 is TGTGCCAGCAGCCCTCAGTCGGGACAGGGGGCCGCCTATGGCTACACCTTC. Its protein is CASSPQSGQGAAYGYTF.